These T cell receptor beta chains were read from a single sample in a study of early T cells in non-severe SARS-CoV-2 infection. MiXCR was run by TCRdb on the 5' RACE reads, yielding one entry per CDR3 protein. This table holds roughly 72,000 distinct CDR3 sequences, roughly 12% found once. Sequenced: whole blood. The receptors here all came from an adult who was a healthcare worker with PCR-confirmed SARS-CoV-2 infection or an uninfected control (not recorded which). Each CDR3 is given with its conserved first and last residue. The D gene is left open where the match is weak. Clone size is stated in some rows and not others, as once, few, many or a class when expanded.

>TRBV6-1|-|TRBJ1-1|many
CASSELRGNTEAFF
TGTGCCAGCAGTGAACTAAGGGGAAACACTGAAGCTTTCTTT
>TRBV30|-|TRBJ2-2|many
CAWSGGFGELFF
TGTGCCTGGAGTGGGGGATTCGGGGAGCTGTTTTTT
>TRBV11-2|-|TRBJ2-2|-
CASSSLFRDGNTGELFF
TGTGCCAGCAGCTCCCTTTTCAGGGATGGGAACACCGGGGAGCTGTTTTTT
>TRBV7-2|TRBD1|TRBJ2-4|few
CASSIGQGVNIQYF
TGTGCCAGCAGCATAGGACAGGGGGTAAACATTCAGTACTTC
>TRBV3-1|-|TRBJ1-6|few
CASSPRPISPLHF
TGTGCCAGCAGCCCCAGACCGATTTCACCCCTCCACTTT
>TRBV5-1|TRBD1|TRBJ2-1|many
CASSAGQGISYNEQFF
TGCGCCAGCAGCGCGGGACAGGGAATCTCCTACAATGAGCAGTTCTTC
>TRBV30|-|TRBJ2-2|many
CAFLITGELFF
TGTGCCTTTCTTATCACCGGGGAGCTGTTTTTT
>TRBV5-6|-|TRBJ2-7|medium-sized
CASSPRDSRYEQYF
TGTGCCAGCAGCCCCCGGGATAGCCGGTACGAGCAGTACTTC
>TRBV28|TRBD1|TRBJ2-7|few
CASKDRDYEQYF
TGTGCCAGCAAGGACAGGGACTACGAGCAGTACTTC
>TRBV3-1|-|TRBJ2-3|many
CASSLRLTASTDTQYF
TGTGCCAGCAGCCTTCGACTAACCGCGAGCACAGATACGCAGTATTTT
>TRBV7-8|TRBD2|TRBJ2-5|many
CASSLLRLAGIETQYF
TGTGCCAGCAGCTTACTGAGACTAGCGGGGATAGAGACCCAGTACTTC
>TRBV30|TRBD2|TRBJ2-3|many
CAWSVPRGRRTHSRGYF
TGTGCCTGGAGTGTACCTCGCGGGAGGCGAACCCACTCCCGGGGTTATTTT
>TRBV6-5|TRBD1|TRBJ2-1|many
CASSYLTGSSYNEQFF
TGTGCCAGCAGTTACTTGACAGGGAGCTCCTACAATGAGCAGTTCTTC
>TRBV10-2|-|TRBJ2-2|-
CASSDPGLAGELFF
TGCGCCAGCAGTGATCCGGGGCTAGCTGGGGAGCTGTTTTTT
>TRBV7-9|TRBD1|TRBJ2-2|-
CASSITGDGELFF
TGTGCCAGCAGCATAACAGGGGACGGGGAGCTGTTTTTT
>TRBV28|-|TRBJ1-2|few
CASYRQAYGYTF
TGTGCCAGTTACCGACAGGCCTATGGCTACACCTTC
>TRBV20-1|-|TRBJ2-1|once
CSAFGASYNEQFF
TGCAGTGCTTTTGGCGCTTCCTACAATGAGCAGTTCTTC
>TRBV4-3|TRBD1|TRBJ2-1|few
CASSLTGGNNEQFF
TGCGCCAGCAGCCTGACAGGGGGCAATAATGAGCAGTTCTTC
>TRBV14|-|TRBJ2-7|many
CASSQDAGASHEQYF
TGTGCCAGCAGCCAAGATGCGGGGGCCTCCCACGAGCAGTACTTC
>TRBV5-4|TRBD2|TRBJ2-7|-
CASSNSGTNYEQYF
TGTGCCAGCAGCAACTCCGGGACTAACTACGAGCAGTACTTC